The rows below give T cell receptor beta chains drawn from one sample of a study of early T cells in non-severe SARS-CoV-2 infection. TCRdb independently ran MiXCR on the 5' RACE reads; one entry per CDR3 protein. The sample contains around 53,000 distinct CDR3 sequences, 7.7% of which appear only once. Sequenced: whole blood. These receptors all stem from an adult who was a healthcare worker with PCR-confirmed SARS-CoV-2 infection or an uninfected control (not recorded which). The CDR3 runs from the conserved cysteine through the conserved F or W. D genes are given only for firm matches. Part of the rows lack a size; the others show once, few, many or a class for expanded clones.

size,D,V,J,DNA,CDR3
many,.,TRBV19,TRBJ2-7,TGTGCCAGTAGTGCGGGACCCTACGAGCAGTACTTC,CASSAGPYEQYF
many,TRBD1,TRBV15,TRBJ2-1,TGTGCCACCCGGGACAGGGATTACAATGAGCAGTTCTTC,CATRDRDYNEQFF
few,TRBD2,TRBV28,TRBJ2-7,TGTGCCAGCAGTCCGTCCGGGGGGGAGCAGTACTTC,CASSPSGGEQYF
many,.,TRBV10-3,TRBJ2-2,TGTGCCGCCAGGGCAGAGTTGAACACCGGGGAGCTGTTTTTT,CAARAELNTGELFF
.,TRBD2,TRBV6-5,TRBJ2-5,TGTGCCAGCAGTCCCACGCTGACTAGCGGGGGTGAGACCCAGTACTTC,CASSPTLTSGGETQYF
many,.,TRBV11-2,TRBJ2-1,TGTGCCAGCAGCTTAGTCGGGGGTCTCTACAATGAGCAGTTCTTC,CASSLVGGLYNEQFF
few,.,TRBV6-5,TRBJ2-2,TGTGCCAGCAGCTTCCGGGCACAGGGCCAGAACACCGGGGAGCTGTTTTTT,CASSFRAQGQNTGELFF
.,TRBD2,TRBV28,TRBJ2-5,TGTGCCAGCAGCAAAGCGGGGCAAGAGACCCAGTACTTC,CASSKAGQETQYF
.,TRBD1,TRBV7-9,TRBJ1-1,TGTGCCAGCAGCTCCCCATATGGACAGGGACCTATGAACACTGAAGCTTTCTTT,CASSSPYGQGPMNTEAFF
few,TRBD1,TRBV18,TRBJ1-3,TGTGCCAGCTCACCGTGGACAGGGGGAAACACCATATATTTT,CASSPWTGGNTIYF
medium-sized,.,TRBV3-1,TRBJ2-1,TGTGCCAGCAGCCATAGATCCCTAGCGAGCTCCTACAATGAGCAGTTCTTC,CASSHRSLASSYNEQFF
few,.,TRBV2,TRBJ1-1,TGTGCCAGCAGTCCCGTTAGAATGAACACTGAAGCTTTCTTT,CASSPVRMNTEAFF
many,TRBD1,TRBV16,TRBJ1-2,TGTGCCAGCAGACAGGGGGAGTCCTATGGCTACACCTTC,CASRQGESYGYTF
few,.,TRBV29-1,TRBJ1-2,TGCAGCGCACCGAAGGAGCCAGGCTATGGCTACACCTTC,CSAPKEPGYGYTF
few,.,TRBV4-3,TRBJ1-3,TGCGCCAGCAGCCAAGATCGGCAGGGGACAAACACCATATATTTT,CASSQDRQGTNTIYF
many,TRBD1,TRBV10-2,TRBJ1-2,TGCGCCAGCAGTGACAACCAGGGGGGAAACTATGGCTACACCTTC,CASSDNQGGNYGYTF
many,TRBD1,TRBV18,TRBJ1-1,TGTGCCAGCTCATCGGGGACAGGTTTGAACACTGAAGCTTTCTTT,CASSSGTGLNTEAFF
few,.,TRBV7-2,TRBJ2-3,TGTGCCAGCAGCTTAAGGTCCTCTGCAGGGACGGAGAGAGATACGCAGTATTTT,CASSLRSSAGTERDTQYF
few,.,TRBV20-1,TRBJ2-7,TGCAGTGCTAGAGGCCGGGAAAAATACGAGCAGTACTTC,CSARGREKYEQYF
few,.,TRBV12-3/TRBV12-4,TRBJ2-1,TGTGCCAGCAGTAACCAAACAGGGTTCAATGAGCAGTTCTTC,CASSNQTGFNEQFF
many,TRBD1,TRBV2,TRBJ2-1,TGTGCCAGCACCCAAACCCCGGGGGGACAGGGCCCCTACAATGAGCAGTTCTTC,CASTQTPGGQGPYNEQFF
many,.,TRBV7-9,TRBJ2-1,TGTGCCAGCAGCTTAGCGCGGCCCCCCTCCTACAATGAGCAGTTCTTC,CASSLARPPSYNEQFF
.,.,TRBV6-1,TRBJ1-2,TGTGCCAGCAGTGATACGGACTACACCTTC,CASSDTDYTF
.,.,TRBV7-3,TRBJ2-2,TGTGCCAGCAGCTTCGGAGTTAACACCGGGGAGCTGTTTTTT,CASSFGVNTGELFF
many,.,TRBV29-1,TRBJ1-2,TGCAGCGTTGGTTTCGGGGGAAGCTATGGCTACACCTTC,CSVGFGGSYGYTF
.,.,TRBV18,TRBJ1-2,TGTGCCAGCTCAACAGGTTATGGCTACACCTTC,CASSTGYGYTF
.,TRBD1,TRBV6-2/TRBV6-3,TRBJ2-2,TGTGCCAGCAGTTACCCCTACAGGGGATACACCGGGGAGCTGTTTTTT,CASSYPYRGYTGELFF
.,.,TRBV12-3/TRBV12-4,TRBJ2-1,TGTGCCAGCAGGGGCCTCGCGGGGAGCTCCTACAATGAGCAGTTCTTC,CASRGLAGSSYNEQFF
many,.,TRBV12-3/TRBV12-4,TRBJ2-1,TGTGCCAGCAGTTTTCCCCCTAAAAACAATGAGCAGTTCTTC,CASSFPPKNNEQFF
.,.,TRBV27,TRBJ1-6,TGTGCCAGCAGTCGACTTACGAATTCACCCCTCCACTTT,CASSRLTNSPLHF
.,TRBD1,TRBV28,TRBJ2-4,TGTGCCAGCCGCACGGGGGCGAGTGCGGGGCTTTCAGGGGGCTACAAAAACATTCAGTACTTC,CASRTGASAGLSGGYKNIQYF
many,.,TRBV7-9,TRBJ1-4,TGTGCCAGCAGTCCCATGCGACAGTCAAATGAAAAACTGTTTTTT,CASSPMRQSNEKLFF
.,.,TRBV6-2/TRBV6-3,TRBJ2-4,TGTGCCAGCAGTTACTTCTGGGAGAAAAACATTCAGTACTTC,CASSYFWEKNIQYF
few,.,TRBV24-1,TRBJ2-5,TGTGCCACCAGTGGCCTGACAGACGAGACCCAGTACTTC,CATSGLTDETQYF
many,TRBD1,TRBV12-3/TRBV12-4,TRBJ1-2,TGTGCCAGCAGCCCAACAGGGGCTATGGATGGCTACACCTTC,CASSPTGAMDGYTF
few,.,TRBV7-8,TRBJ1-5,TGTGCCAGCAGCTTAACACGGGGATGGTCCAATCAGCCCCAGCATTTT,CASSLTRGWSNQPQHF
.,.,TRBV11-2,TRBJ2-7,TGTGCCAGCAGCTTTAGCTCCAGCTACGAGCAGTACTTC,CASSFSSSYEQYF